One sample yielded the 26 T cell receptor beta chains listed below, sequenced in a study of blood T cell repertoires in COVID-19. Sequencing used immunoSEQ multiplex PCR; TCRdb keeps in-frame clones, though not all of them. This table holds 170,000 or so clones, around 80% found once. Sequences were obtained from peripheral blood. These receptor sequences come from a man aged 65-85 years with active or convalescent COVID-19.

The genes are TRBV6-5 and TRBJ1-1; D not certain. V was trimmed by 4 bases and J by 1 base, leaving 10 bases between them. CDR3 length: 14 amino acids. Germline V lookup: CDR1 MNHEY, CDR2 SVGAGI. The CDR3 DNA follows: TGTGCCAGCAGTTTGGGCCTGGGGAACACTGAAGCTTTCTTT. It translates to CASSLGLGNTEAFF.

The genes are TRBV2 and TRBJ1-4; D is perhaps TRBD1 (5 bases). Germline values: CDR1 SNHLY, CDR2 FYNNEI. CDR3 size: 16 residues. The ends were cut back, 0 bases at V and 8 bases at J, with 16 bases in the middle. The CDR3 is CASSEARRQGGEKLFF. CDR3 sequence (DNA): TGTGCCAGCAGTGAAGCGCGGCGGCAGGGAGGGGAAAAACTGTTTTTT.

This clone was seen only once. V is TRBV18 and J is TRBJ2-1; maybe TRBD1 (5 bases). Germline V gene data show CDR1 as KGHSH and CDR2 as LQKENI. Between the trimmed V and J ends, which lost 6 bases and 15 bases, there was a span of 18 bases. This CDR3 has 12 amino acids. The CDR3 is CASSLDSYWGFF. The CDR3 DNA follows: TGTGCCAGCTCCCTAGACAGTTACTGGGGGTTCTTC. Full variable domain (missing parts from reference TRBV18 and TRBJ2-1): NAGVMQNPRHLVRRRGQEARLRCSPMKGHSHVYWYRQLPEEGLKFMVYLQKENIIDESGMPKERFSAEFPKEGPSILRIQQVVRGDSAAYFCASSLDSYWGFFGPGTRLTVL.

This clone was found once. The chain uses TRBV5-6 and TRBJ2-1; 14 bases fit TRBD2. The CDR3 is made up of 16 amino acids. Germline loops: CDR1 SGHDT, CDR2 YYEEEE. Trimming at V came to 4 bases and at J to 7 bases, leaving 7 bases not matched to a gene. This CDR3 reads CASSMGLAGAPNEQFF. As DNA, the CDR3 is TGTGCCAGCAGCATGGGACTAGCGGGAGCCCCAAATGAGCAGTTCTTC. Full variable domain (outside the CDR3, taken from reference TRBV5-6 and TRBJ2-1): DAGVTQSPTHLIKTRGQQVTLRCSPKSGHDTVSWYQQALGQGPQFIFQYYEEEERQRGNFPDRFSGHQFPNYSSELNVNALLLGDSALYLCASSMGLAGAPNEQFFGPGTRLTVL.

This rearrangement joins TRBV2 to TRBJ2-7; D is perhaps TRBD1 (5 bases). Germline V CDR1 and CDR2: SNHLY, FYNNEI. V was pared by 4 bases and J by 3 bases, with 10 bases between. This CDR3 comprises 13 residues. The CDR3 is CASSVGLHYEQYF. The CDR3 bases are TGTGCCAGCAGTGTGGGGCTTCACTACGAGCAGTACTTC. The full variable domain, with the rest looked up from reference TRBV2 and TRBJ2-7, is EPEVTQTPSHQVTQMGQEVILRCVPISNHLYFYWYRQILGQKVEFLVSFYNNEISEKSEIFDDQFSVERPDGSNFTLKIRSTKLEDSAMYFCASSVGLHYEQYFGPGTRLTVT.

The chain recombines TRBV4-2 with TRBJ2-2; TRBD2 matches 12 bases. J gave up 7 bases and V 0 bases, and 3 bases lay outside the gene matches. This CDR3 comprises 16 residues. Germline V gene lookup returns CDR1 LGHNA and CDR2 YNFKEQ. CDR3 nucleotides: TGTGCCAGCAGCCAAGAGACTAGCGGGGGCGGCGGGGAGCTGTTTTTT. This translates into CASSQETSGGGGELFF.

The J gene is TRBJ1-2, the V gene TRBV5-5; D is perhaps TRBD1 (6 bases). The length of the CDR3 is 14 residues. Trimming left V 4 bases short and J 4 bases short, with 14 bases between. Germline V gives CDR1 SGHKS, CDR2 YYEKEE (reference sequence). In DNA, the CDR3 is TGTGCCAGCAGCCTCGCCACAGGGTTCTATGGCTACACCTTC. It is translated as CASSLATGFYGYTF.

This chain uses TRBV6-5 with TRBJ2-7; 12 bases align to TRBD1. V shed 5 bases and J 6 bases; nucleotides not matched to a gene: 8. Germline loops: CDR1 MNHEY, CDR2 SVGAGI. The CDR3 runs 15 residues. The CDR3 here is CASSRDRGRPIEQYF. The CDR3, as DNA: TGTGCCAGCAGTAGGGACAGGGGGCGACCCATCGAGCAGTACTTC.

The chain has TRBV3-1 (or the pseudogene TRBV3-2) and TRBJ2-3; 10 bases align to TRBD2. The CDR3 runs 16 residues. Germline CDR1 and CDR2: LGHDT and YNNKEL (reference sequence). V shed 4 bases, J shed 1 base, and the junction held 5 bases outside the gene matches. As DNA, the CDR3 is TGTGCCAGCAGCCCCTACACTAGCGGGGGCACAGATACGCAGTATTTT. The encoded protein is CASSPYTSGGTDTQYF.

This chain joins TRBV7-2 and TRBJ2-1; maybe TRBD1 (6 bases). Germline V CDR1 and CDR2: SGHTA, FQGNSA. V was shortened by 5 bases and J by 5 bases, with 16 bases between the two germline ends. The CDR3 consists of 15 residues. The CDR3, as DNA: TGTGCCAGCAGCAAAGGACAGACTTTTAACAATGAGCAGTTCTTC. This sequence encodes CASSKGQTFNNEQFF.

This chain uses TRBV12-3 or TRBV12-4 with TRBJ1-6; TRBD1 might be the D (5 bases). There are 12 residues in the CDR3. The V gene lost 6 bases and the J gene lost 16 bases, with 16 bases spanning the gap. CDR3: CASSMGAGPLHF. The CDR3 bases are TGTGCCAGCAGCATGGGAGCGGGGCCGCTCCACTTT.

This chain links TRBV3-1 (or the pseudogene TRBV3-2) with TRBJ2-5; 11 bases agree with TRBD2. This CDR3 comprises 16 residues. From germline, CDR1 is LGHDT and CDR2 YNNKEL (reference sequence). With 1 base clipped from V and 5 bases from J, the junction kept 6 bases outside the gene matches. CDR3 DNA: TGTGCCAGCAGCCAAGTGGGGACTAGCGGTTGGGAGACCCAGTACTTC. As protein: CASSQVGTSGWETQYF.

The table lists this clone with a count of one. V usage is TRBV19 and J usage is TRBJ1-2; perhaps TRBD1 as D (5 bases). CDR1 and CDR2 (germline): LNHDA, SQIVND (reference sequence). This CDR3 is 14 amino acids long. V lost 7 bases and J lost 3, with 15 bases in between. CDR3 sequence (DNA): TGTGCCAGTACTTGGCTTGGCAGGGACTATGGCTACACCTTC. Its protein product is CASTWLGRDYGYTF.

V and J are TRBV5-4 and TRBJ2-5; 7 bases line up with TRBD1. This CDR3 comprises 13 residues. Germline lookup yields CDR1 SGHNT and CDR2 YYREEE (reference sequence). V was pared by 2 bases and J by 5 bases, with 3 bases of the junction left unmatched. The CDR3 DNA reads as TGTGCCAGCAGCTTAACAGGGGAGGAGACCCAGTACTTC. It specifies CASSLTGEETQYF.

The chain is built from TRBV10-2 and TRBJ2-5, with a weak D call TRBD2 (7 bases). V lost 5 bases to trimming and J lost 4 bases, with 11 bases between them. CDR1 WSHSY and CDR2 SAAADI come from the germline V gene. The CDR3 has 13 residues. CDR3 in amino acids: CASSRGRAETQYF. The CDR3 coding sequence is TGCGCCAGCAGTAGGGGGAGGGCAGAGACCCAGTACTTC.

Written as DNA, the CDR3 is TGCGCCAGCAGCCAAGAGTGGGGAGGCCTCTACGAGCAGTACTTC. It yields the protein CASSQEWGGLYEQYF. The V and J genes are TRBV4-3 and TRBJ2-7; D possibly corresponds to TRBD2 (6 bases). The V end lost 0 bases, the J end lost 3 bases, and 12 bases lay between the germline ends. The CDR3 is 15 residues long. Germline V gene data show CDR1 as LGHNA and CDR2 as YSLEER.

The genes are TRBV28 and TRBJ2-7, with 9 bases identical to TRBD1. The CDR3 totals 12 residues. V was clipped by 8 bases and J by 1 base; unmatched bases: 0. Germline loops: CDR1 MDHEN, CDR2 SYDVKM. The DNA for the CDR3 is TGTGCCAGCGGGACAGGGTCCTACGAGCAGTACTTC. Translated, it gives CASGTGSYEQYF.

The chain recombines TRBV3-1 (or the pseudogene TRBV3-2) with TRBJ1-2, with 9 bases lining up with TRBD1. CDR1 is LGHDT, CDR2 YNNKEL, per germline (reference sequence). Germline trimming cut 6 bases from V and 7 bases from J; bases unmatched to any gene: 3. The CDR3 totals 12 residues. The CDR3 reads CASRGQGSGYTF. The CDR3 DNA reads TGTGCCAGCAGGGGACAGGGTAGTGGCTACACCTTC.

V gene TRBV5-4 combines with J gene TRBJ1-1; the match to TRBD1 covers 9 bases. CDR1 and CDR2 from the germline V gene are SGHNT and YYREEE (reference sequence). The ends lost 4 bases at V and 5 bases at J; junction bases unmatched: 6. This CDR3 has 14 residues. As DNA, the CDR3 is TGTGCCAGCAGCGAAGGACAGGGGCGGACTGAAGCTTTCTTT. Encoded protein: CASSEGQGRTEAFF.

The rearrangement links TRBV29-1 to TRBJ1-3, with D perhaps TRBD1 (5 bases). Germline CDR1 is SQVTM and CDR2 is ANQGSEA. Trimming cost V 3 bases and J 8 bases, with 14 bases left between them. The CDR3 runs to 13 residues. The CDR3 reads CSVDTGGGDTIYF. CDR3 nucleotide sequence: TGCAGCGTTGACACCGGGGGAGGGGACACCATATATTTT.

The chain combines TRBV6-6 with TRBJ1-2; D uncertain. Germline CDR1 MNHNY, CDR2 SVGAGI (reference sequence). V lost 6 bases and J lost 2, with 22 bases in between. The CDR3 extends over 17 amino acids. The CDR3 spells CASSRNSAGNNNYGYTF. The CDR3 region has the DNA TGTGCCAGCAGCCGAAACTCCGCAGGAAACAACAACTATGGCTACACCTTC.

The DNA for the CDR3 is TGTGCCAGCAGCTCAGAACCCTACGAGCAGTACTTC. Residues: CASSSEPYEQYF. This chain links TRBV3-1 (or the pseudogene TRBV3-2) with TRBJ2-7; D is ambiguous. Germline V gene lookup returns CDR1 LGHDT and CDR2 YNNKEL (reference sequence). V lost 5 bases, J lost 2 bases, and 7 bases lay in between. The CDR3 has 12 amino acids.

The gene calls are TRBV6-5 and TRBJ1-2; TRBD1 matches 10 bases. With 5 bases clipped from V and 7 bases from J, the junction kept 10 bases outside the gene matches. Germline V CDR1 and CDR2: MNHEY, SVGAGI. The CDR3 has 15 amino acids. The CDR3 DNA reads as TGTGCCAGCAGTCCCCGAGACAGGGGGCCGGTTGGCTACACCTTC. This sequence encodes CASSPRDRGPVGYTF.

V is TRBV5-1 and J is TRBJ2-3; D possibly corresponds to TRBD1 (6 bases). Trimming shortened V by 1 base and J by 2 bases, and 11 bases separated the two germline ends. The CDR3 totals 15 residues. The germline gives CDR1 SGHRS, CDR2 YFSETQ. As DNA, the CDR3 is TGCGCCAGCAGCTTGCTAGGGGACATCACAGATACGCAGTATTTT. Translation gives CASSLLGDITDTQYF.

V is TRBV4-2 and J is TRBJ2-1, with D maybe TRBD2 (6 bases). V was pared by 2 bases and J by 9 bases, with 11 bases between. Germline CDR1 is LGHNA and CDR2 is YNFKEQ. The length of the CDR3 is 13 residues. The CDR3 bases are TGTGCCAGCAGCCAACCGGAGGGGAGTGAGCAGTTCTTC. This sequence encodes CASSQPEGSEQFF.

This clone was counted a few times. V and J are TRBV2 and TRBJ2-2; the D is unclear. V dropped 8 bases and J dropped 4 bases, with 11 bases sitting between them. The CDR3 sequence is 13 residues long. Germline lookup yields CDR1 SNHLY and CDR2 FYNNEI. CDR3 protein: CASGRARTGELFF. As DNA, the CDR3 is TGTGCCAGCGGTCGAGCTCGCACCGGGGAGCTGTTTTTT.